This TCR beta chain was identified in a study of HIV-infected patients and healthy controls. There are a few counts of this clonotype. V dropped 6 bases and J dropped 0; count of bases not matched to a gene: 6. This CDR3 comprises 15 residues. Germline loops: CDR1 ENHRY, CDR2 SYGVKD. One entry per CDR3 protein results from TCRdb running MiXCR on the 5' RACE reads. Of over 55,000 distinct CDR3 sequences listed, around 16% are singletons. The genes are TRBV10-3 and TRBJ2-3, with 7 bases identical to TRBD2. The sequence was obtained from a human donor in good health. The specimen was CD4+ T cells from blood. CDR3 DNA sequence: TGTGCCATCAGGTCTGCGGGGGTGAGCACAGATACGCAGTATTTT. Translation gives CAIRSAGVSTDTQYF.